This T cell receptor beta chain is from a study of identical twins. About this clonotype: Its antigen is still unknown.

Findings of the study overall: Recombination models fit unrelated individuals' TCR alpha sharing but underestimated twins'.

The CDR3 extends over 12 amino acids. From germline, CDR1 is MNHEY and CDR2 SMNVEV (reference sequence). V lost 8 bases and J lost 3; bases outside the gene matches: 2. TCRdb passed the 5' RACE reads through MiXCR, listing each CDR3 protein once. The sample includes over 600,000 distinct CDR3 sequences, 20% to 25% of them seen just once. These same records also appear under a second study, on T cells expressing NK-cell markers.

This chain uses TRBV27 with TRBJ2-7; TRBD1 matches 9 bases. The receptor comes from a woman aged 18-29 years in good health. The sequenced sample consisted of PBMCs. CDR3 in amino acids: CASLGQGYEQYF. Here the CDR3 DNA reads TGTGCCAGCCTGGGACAGGGCTACGAGCAGTACTTC.